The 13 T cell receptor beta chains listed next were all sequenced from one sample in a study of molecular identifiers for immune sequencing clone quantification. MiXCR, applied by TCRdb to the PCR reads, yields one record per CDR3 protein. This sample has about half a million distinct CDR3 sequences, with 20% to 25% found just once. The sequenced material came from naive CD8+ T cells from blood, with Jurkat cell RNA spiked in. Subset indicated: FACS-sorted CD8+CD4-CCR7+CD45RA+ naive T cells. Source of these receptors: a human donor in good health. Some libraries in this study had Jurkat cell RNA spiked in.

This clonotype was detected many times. CDR3 DNA sequence: TGCGCCAGCAGCTGGACACCCGAAAGCGACGAGCAGTACTTC. Translating gives CASSWTPESDEQYF. The chain employs TRBV5-1 and TRBJ2-7; possible D gene TRBD1, 5 bases. The CDR3 is 14 residues long. CDR1 and CDR2 from the germline V gene are SGHRS and YFSETQ. Deletions cut 3 bases from V and 5 bases from J, with 15 bases between.

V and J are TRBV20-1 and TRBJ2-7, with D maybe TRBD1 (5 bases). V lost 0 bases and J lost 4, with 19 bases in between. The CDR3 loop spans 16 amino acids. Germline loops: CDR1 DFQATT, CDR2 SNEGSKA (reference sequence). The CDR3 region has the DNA TGCAGTGCTAGAGACTCCTACAGGCATCAACCGTACGAGCAGTACTTC. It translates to CSARDSYRHQPYEQYF.

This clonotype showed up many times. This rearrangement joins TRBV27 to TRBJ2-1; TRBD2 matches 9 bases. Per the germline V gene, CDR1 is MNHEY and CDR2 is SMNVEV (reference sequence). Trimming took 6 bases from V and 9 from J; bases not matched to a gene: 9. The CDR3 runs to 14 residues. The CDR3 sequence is CASRRGGGAPEQFF. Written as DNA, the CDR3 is TGTGCCAGCAGGAGGGGCGGGGGGGCCCCTGAGCAGTTCTTC.

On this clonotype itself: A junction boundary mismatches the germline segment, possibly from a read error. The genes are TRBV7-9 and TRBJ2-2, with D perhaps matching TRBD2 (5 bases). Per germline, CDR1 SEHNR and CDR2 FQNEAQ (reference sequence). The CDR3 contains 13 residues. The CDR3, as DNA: TGTGCCAGCAGCTTAGTGGTCACCGGGGAGCTGTCTTTT. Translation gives CASSLVVTGELSF.

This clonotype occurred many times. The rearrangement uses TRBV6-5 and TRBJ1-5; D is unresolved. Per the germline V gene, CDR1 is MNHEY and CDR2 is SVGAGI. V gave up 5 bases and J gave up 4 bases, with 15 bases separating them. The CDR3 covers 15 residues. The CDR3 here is CASSAFGPENQPQHF. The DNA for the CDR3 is TGTGCCAGCAGTGCCTTTGGGCCCGAGAATCAGCCCCAGCATTTT.

The CDR3 here is CSVLKSYEQYF. CDR3 coding DNA: TGCAGCGTACTTAAGTCCTACGAGCAGTACTTC. The V gene is TRBV29-1, the J gene TRBJ2-7; D gene unclear. The CDR3 sequence is 11 residues long. Germline CDR1 and CDR2: SQVTM and ANQGSEA. V was trimmed by 6 bases and J by 1 base, leaving 7 bases between them.

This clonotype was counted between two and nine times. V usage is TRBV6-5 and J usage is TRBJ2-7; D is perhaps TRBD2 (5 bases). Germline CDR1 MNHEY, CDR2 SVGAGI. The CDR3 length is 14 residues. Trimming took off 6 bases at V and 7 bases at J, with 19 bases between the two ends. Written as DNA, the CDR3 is TGTGCCAGCAGCCCCCGGGGTTCTATCCGGGAGCAGTACTTC. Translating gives CASSPRGSIREQYF.

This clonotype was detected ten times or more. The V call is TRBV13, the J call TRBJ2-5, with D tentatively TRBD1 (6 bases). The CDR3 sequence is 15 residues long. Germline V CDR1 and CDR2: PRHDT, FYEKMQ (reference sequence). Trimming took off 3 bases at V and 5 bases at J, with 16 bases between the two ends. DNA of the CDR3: TGTGCCAGCAGCTTTGGTGGGGGCAAGCAGGAGACCCAGTACTTC. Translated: CASSFGGGKQETQYF.

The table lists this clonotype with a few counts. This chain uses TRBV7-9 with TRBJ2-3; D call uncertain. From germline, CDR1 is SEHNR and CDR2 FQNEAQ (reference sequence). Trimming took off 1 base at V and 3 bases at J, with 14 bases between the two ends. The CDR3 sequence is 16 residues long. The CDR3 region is CASSLERVQATDTQYF. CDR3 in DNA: TGTGCCAGCAGCTTAGAACGGGTTCAGGCTACAGATACGCAGTATTTT.

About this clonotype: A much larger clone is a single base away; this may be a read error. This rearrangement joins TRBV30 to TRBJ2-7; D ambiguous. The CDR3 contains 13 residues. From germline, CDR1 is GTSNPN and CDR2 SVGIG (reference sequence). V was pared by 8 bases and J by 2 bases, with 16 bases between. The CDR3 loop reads CARVSIDAYEQYF. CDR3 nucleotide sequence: TGTGCCCGGGTGAGCATTGATGCCTACGAGCAGTACTTC.

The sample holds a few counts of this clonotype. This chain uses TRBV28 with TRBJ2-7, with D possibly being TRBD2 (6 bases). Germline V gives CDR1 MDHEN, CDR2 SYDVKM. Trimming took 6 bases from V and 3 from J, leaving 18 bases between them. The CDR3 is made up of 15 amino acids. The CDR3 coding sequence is TGTGCCAGCAGAGTATCGGGACTCAAGGGCTACGAGCAGTACTTC. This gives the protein CASRVSGLKGYEQYF.

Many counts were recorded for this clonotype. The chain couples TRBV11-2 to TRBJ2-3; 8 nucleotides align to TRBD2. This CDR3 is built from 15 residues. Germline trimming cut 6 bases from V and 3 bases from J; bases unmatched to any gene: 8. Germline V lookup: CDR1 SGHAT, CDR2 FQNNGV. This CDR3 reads CASSLSGGITDTQYF. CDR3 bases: TGTGCCAGCAGTTTGAGCGGGGGTATTACAGATACGCAGTATTTT.

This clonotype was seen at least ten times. The CDR3 nucleotides are TGCAGTGCTAGTAATGGTTCCTACGAGCAGTACTTC. Encoded protein: CSASNGSYEQYF. The chain employs TRBV20-1 and TRBJ2-7; D is unclear. Germline V gives CDR1 DFQATT, CDR2 SNEGSKA (reference sequence). The CDR3 spans 12 residues. Trimming left V 3 bases short and J 1 base short, with 7 bases between.